This T cell receptor beta chain was sequenced in a study of cytomegalovirus exposure and HLA in healthy donors. Study context: Among the roughly 370 genotyped donors, approximately 80% were placed in the Caucasian-associated ancestry cluster.

Unrecorded immune exposure was likely among donors, who were nominally healthy when sampled. Trimming removed 3 bases from V and 4 bases from J; junction bases left unmatched: 10. This CDR3 comprises 15 residues. Germline V gives CDR1 SGDLS, CDR2 YYNGEE. The PCR had 60 Vbeta and 13 Jbeta primers. Sequencing used immunoSEQ multiplex PCR; TCRdb keeps in-frame clones, though not all of them. The sample contains about 150,000 clones, roughly 85% of which appear only once. The rearrangement joins TRBV9 to TRBJ2-7, with 7 bases fitting TRBD1. Sequencing was done on a sample of PBMCs. The clonotype was recovered from a boy aged 2 to 10 in good health and CMV-seronegative. CDR3 in DNA: TGTGCCAGCAGCGCCGACCCAGAGGGGGCTTACGAGCAGTACTTC. This translates into CASSADPEGAYEQYF.